These T cell receptor beta chains were read from a single sample in a study of Ad26.COV2.S vaccination and SARS-CoV-2 variants. Measured with immunoSEQ multiplex PCR; TCRdb has only the in-frame clones, and not every one. The sample has about 500,000 clones; about 89% are singletons. The starting material was peripheral blood, obtained in a trial of Ad26.COV2.S vaccine versus placebo. All receptors derive from a person between 18 and 65 years old who received the Ad26.COV2.S COVID-19 vaccine or a placebo. Both conserved end residues are part of each CDR3. Some rows mark clone size as missing; the rest say once, few, many or name a class of expanded clone.

TRBJ1-1 NA TRBV30 13 CAWSGEGYTEAFF
TRBJ2-2 once TRBV4-2 17 CASSQVPGQGFTGELFF
TRBJ2-1 NA TRBV9 17 CASSPRLAGGPGNEQFF
TRBJ2-7 NA TRBV5-1 13 CASSPSAGGEQYF
TRBJ2-2 NA TRBV9 13 CASSVTHTGELFF
TRBJ1-5 NA TRBV18 18 CASSLTGLGAMGGQPQHF
TRBJ2-7 NA TRBV4-2 17 CASSQDSGGEPSYEQYF
TRBJ1-3 NA TRBV30 14 CAWSVGLYGNTIYF
TRBJ1-5 few TRBV28 14 CASRAGFLNQPQHF
TRBJ1-1 NA TRBV5-1 16 CASSLGPSVGNTEAFF
TRBJ1-3 NA TRBV18 15 CASSPTGTSGNTIYF
TRBJ2-1 NA TRBV28 15 CASRRGLAGYNEQFF
TRBJ1-2 NA TRBV7-8 13 CASSPDIPKFYTF
TRBJ2-5 NA TRBV30 15 CAWRGIAGFQETQYF
TRBJ1-3 NA TRBV11-2 15 CASSLGSVTGNTIYF
TRBJ1-2 NA TRBV2 12 CASSTGFYGYTF
TRBJ2-5 NA TRBV7-2 13 CASSASEQETQYF
TRBJ1-1 NA TRBV12-3/TRBV12-4 13 CASSYGSATEAFF
TRBJ1-2 NA TRBV6-5 15 CASTSPRFPYYGYTF
TRBJ1-2 NA TRBV28 14 CASRSGGTGFGYTF
TRBJ1-2 NA TRBV29-1 14 CSVEDIQGGYGYTF
TRBJ2-6 NA TRBV5-4 16 CASSPGALSGANVLTF
TRBJ2-5 NA TRBV7-9 16 CASSRLRLGLQETQYF
TRBJ1-2 NA TRBV10-3 15 CAISNRQGARAGYTF
TRBJ2-3 NA TRBV7-9 15 CASNLNRIGTDTQYF
TRBJ1-1 NA TRBV19 12 CASKTGSTEAFF
TRBJ2-2 NA TRBV4-1 20 CASSQAPLAALTPNTGELFF
TRBJ2-1 NA TRBV19 15 CASSLRGQGTDEQFF
TRBJ1-1 NA TRBV9 15 CASTIGHRANTEAFF
TRBJ2-1 NA TRBV11-3 16 CASSPRGTGSYNEQFF
TRBJ1-1 NA TRBV6-2/TRBV6-3 12 CASSADGLDAFF
TRBJ2-1 NA TRBV5-1 17 CASSLGRLAGVGNEQFF
TRBJ1-2 NA TRBV12-3/TRBV12-4 13 CASSLWDKPSGTF
TRBJ1-4 NA TRBV2 14 CASLDRVAGEKLFF
TRBJ2-7 few TRBV6-1 17 CASSDPDRESEPYEQYF
TRBJ1-1 NA TRBV11-2 16 CASSLGGGGGYTEAFF
TRBJ1-5 NA TRBV7-2 15 CASSEVGNSNQPQHF